A selection of T cell receptor beta chains follows, all from one sample in a study of PD-1 blockade in classical Hodgkin lymphoma. TCRdb's table, derived via immunoSEQ multiplex PCR, lists solely in-frame clones and lacks some. Seen here are 25,000 to 30,000 clones, 80% to 90% observed once, and the top ten hold 0.62%. Sequencing was performed on CD4+ T cells from blood, taken before the fourth cycle of nivolumab. The source of these receptors is a human donor with classical Hodgkin lymphoma. The CDR3 runs from the conserved cysteine through the conserved F or W. Fields, in order: clone size, J gene, V gene, D gene, CDR3 DNA, CDR3 protein. The D gene is left open where the match is weak. Only some rows state a clone size, as once, few, many or a class for expanded clones.

. | TRBJ1-2 | TRBV28 | TRBD1 | TGTGCCAGCAGTACCCACAGACAGGGGGCAAAGTATGGCTACACCTTC | CASSTHRQGAKYGYTF
once | TRBJ2-3 | TRBV5-6 | . | TGTGCCAGCAGCTCGGGACTGACGCAGTATTTT | CASSSGLTQYF
. | TRBJ2-2 | TRBV5-1 | . | TGCGCCAGCAGCTTTACAGGGTCTAACACCGGGGAGCTGTTTTTT | CASSFTGSNTGELFF
few | TRBJ1-4 | TRBV5-1 | . | TGCGCCAGCAGCACAGGAGGGTGGGTTAATGAAAAACTGTTTTTT | CASSTGGWVNEKLFF
. | TRBJ2-1 | TRBV7-9 | TRBD2 | TGTGCCAGCAGCTTAGTCCGGGGGGGCAATGAGCAGTTCTTC | CASSLVRGGNEQFF
. | TRBJ1-1 | TRBV29-1 | . | TGCAGCGTTGGGGGAGATCAAATGAACACTGAAGCTTTCTTT | CSVGGDQMNTEAFF
. | TRBJ1-2 | TRBV5-1 | . | TGCGCCAGCAGCTTGGGGGGGCAAGGCTATGGCTACACCTTC | CASSLGGQGYGYTF
. | TRBJ1-2 | TRBV6-6 | TRBD1 | TGTGCCAGCAATTCACAGGGGGTATCTAACTATGGCTACACCTTC | CASNSQGVSNYGYTF
. | TRBJ1-2 | TRBV6-5 | TRBD1 | TGTGCCAGCAGTTACCGGGACAGATCGTATGGCTACACCTTC | CASSYRDRSYGYTF
. | TRBJ2-1 | TRBV5-1 | TRBD2 | TGCGCCAGCAGCTTAGGACTAGCGGGACACAATGAGCAGTTCTTC | CASSLGLAGHNEQFF
. | TRBJ1-2 | TRBV2 | . | TGTGCCAGCAGGGGAGACAAGACTAACTATGGCTACACCTTC | CASRGDKTNYGYTF
. | TRBJ1-1 | TRBV2 | . | TGTGCCAGCAGTGAAGTACTGCGTGCTTTCTTT | CASSEVLRAFF
. | TRBJ1-2 | TRBV6-6 | TRBD1 | TGTGCCAGCAGTTACGAGACAGGGGGAGACTATGGCTACACCTTC | CASSYETGGDYGYTF
. | TRBJ1-2 | TRBV5-1 | . | TGCGCCAGCAGCCCTCAGGGAGAAGGCTACACCTTC | CASSPQGEGYTF
. | TRBJ1-6 | TRBV6-5 | . | TGTGCCAGCAGTTATCTGACGGACCCGAATTCACCCCTCCACTTT | CASSYLTDPNSPLHF
. | TRBJ1-5 | TRBV5-1 | . | TGCGCCAGCAGCCCCGGGACGCCAGATCAGCCCCAGCATTTT | CASSPGTPDQPQHF
. | TRBJ1-2 | TRBV19 | TRBD1 | TGTGCCAGTAGTGACCGACAGGGGACGGGCTATGGCTACACCTTC | CASSDRQGTGYGYTF
few | TRBJ1-3 | TRBV7-9 | TRBD1 | TGTGCCGGAGGGACAGTCGGAAACACCATATATTTT | CAGGTVGNTIYF
. | TRBJ2-3 | TRBV5-1 | . | TGCGCCAGCAGCTCTTCCACCCCCGTCACAGATACGCAGTATTTT | CASSSSTPVTDTQYF
. | TRBJ2-5 | TRBV9 | . | TGTGCCAGCAGCGGGACAAATTGGGAGACCCAGTACTTC | CASSGTNWETQYF
. | TRBJ2-7 | TRBV5-1 | . | TGCGCCAGCAGCCCAGAGACTCCCTCATACGAGCAGTACTTC | CASSPETPSYEQYF
few | TRBJ2-7 | TRBV7-8 | . | TGTGCCAGCAGCTTAGCAGAGGAGGGCTACGAGCAGTACTTC | CASSLAEEGYEQYF
. | TRBJ1-2 | TRBV5-1 | . | TGCGCCAGCAGCCCCTCGGAGGGTATCAGTGGCTACACCTTC | CASSPSEGISGYTF
. | TRBJ1-4 | TRBV2 | . | TGTGCCACCACCAGGGGAAGTAATGAAAAACTGTTTTTT | CATTRGSNEKLFF
. | TRBJ1-6 | TRBV6-4 | . | TGTGCCAGCAGTCCAGCCAACGGGCAAAATTCACCCCTCCACTTT | CASSPANGQNSPLHF
. | TRBJ2-3 | TRBV5-8 | . | TGTGCCAGCAGCCGAAAGGCGTTCGGGGGCGCGAGGAATACGCAGTATTTT | CASSRKAFGGARNTQYF
. | TRBJ2-7 | TRBV7-9 | . | TGTGCCAGCAGCTTTTCGGTCGGCTACGAGCAGTACTTC | CASSFSVGYEQYF
. | TRBJ1-6 | TRBV5-1 | . | TGCGCCAGCAGCTTGGAGGACCCCTATAATTCACCCCTCCACTTT | CASSLEDPYNSPLHF
. | TRBJ2-7 | TRBV29-1 | . | TGCAGCGCTTGGGGTGGGGAGACCTACGAGCAGTACTTC | CSAWGGETYEQYF
once | TRBJ2-1 | TRBV5-1 | . | TGCGCCAGCAGCTTGGAGGCCTTGTCTGTGCAGTTCTTC | CASSLEALSVQFF
. | TRBJ1-1 | TRBV7-9 | TRBD1 | TGTGCCAGCAGGTTCCCAGGGGGCACTGAAGCTTTCTTT | CASRFPGGTEAFF
. | TRBJ1-1 | TRBV5-4 | . | TGTGCCAGCAGCTTAGGCGGCTGGGGAACTGAAGCTTTCTTT | CASSLGGWGTEAFF
. | TRBJ2-3 | TRBV5-1 | TRBD1 | TGCGCCAGCAGCTTGCAAGGGACAGGGGTGTCCTCTACGCAGTATTTT | CASSLQGTGVSSTQYF
. | TRBJ2-7 | TRBV5-1 | . | TGCGCCAGCAGCTTGGACAGGTACGAGCAGTACTTC | CASSLDRYEQYF
. | TRBJ2-1 | TRBV27 | . | TGTGCCAGCACCATGGGGGGCTTTAGCTCCTACAATGAGCAGTTCTTC | CASTMGGFSSYNEQFF
. | TRBJ2-3 | TRBV5-1 | TRBD2 | TGCGCCAGCAGCTTGGATCGGGGGGGCACAGATACGCAGTATTTT | CASSLDRGGTDTQYF
. | TRBJ1-6 | TRBV7-8 | . | TGTGCCAGCAAAGGGGCAGGGTTTGGTTTTAATTCACCCCTCCACTTT | CASKGAGFGFNSPLHF
. | TRBJ1-4 | TRBV2 | . | TGTGCCAGCGACGGGACGTCAGGCGAAAAACTGTTTTTT | CASDGTSGEKLFF
. | TRBJ2-3 | TRBV29-1 | . | TGCAGCGTTGTCCAGCGCACAGATACGCAGTATTTT | CSVVQRTDTQYF
. | TRBJ2-3 | TRBV7-8 | TRBD2 | TGTGCCAGCAGCGCAGGGATCGGGACTAGCGGGGGGGCCGTGGATACGCAGTATTTT | CASSAGIGTSGGAVDTQYF
. | TRBJ2-2 | TRBV30 | . | TGTGCCTGGAGTATGGGCACCGGGGAGCTGTTTTTT | CAWSMGTGELFF
. | TRBJ1-5 | TRBV6-5 | . | TGTGCCAGCAGTTACGTTTCCATTGGAAGGAATCAGCCCCAGCATTTT | CASSYVSIGRNQPQHF
. | TRBJ2-7 | TRBV5-1 | . | TGCGCCAGCAGCCACCGGGGACTGCATAGCTCCTACGAGCAGTACTTC | CASSHRGLHSSYEQYF